The 14 T cell receptor beta chains below were found in one sample sequenced in a study of shared clonotypes between healthy human individuals. Assay used: immunoSEQ multiplex PCR; TCRdb lists only in-frame clones, some missing. This table holds 2,500,000 or so clones, over 85% found once. The sequencing sample was made of naive CD4+ T cells from PBMCs. Subset reported: CD45RA+ positively selected. All receptors derive from a man aged 18-30 years in good health. Some clones in this sample may be carry-over from other donors' samples.

The rearrangement links TRBV27 to TRBJ1-1; 7 bases are shared with TRBD1. V was clipped by 0 bases and J by 9 bases; unmatched bases: 1. The CDR3 sequence is 12 residues long. Per the germline V gene, CDR1 is MNHEY and CDR2 is SMNVEV (reference sequence). The CDR3 spells CASSLSGGQAFF. DNA of the CDR3: TGTGCCAGCAGTTTATCAGGGGGCCAAGCTTTCTTT.

This chain joins TRBV5-6 and TRBJ2-2, with a tentative D call TRBD1 (5 bases). Trimming pared 0 bases from V and 4 bases from J, leaving 10 bases between. The CDR3 length is 15 residues. Germline V gene lookup returns CDR1 SGHDT and CDR2 YYEEEE. CDR3 residues: CASSLGQLFTGELFF. The CDR3 region has the DNA TGTGCCAGCAGCTTGGGACAGTTATTCACCGGGGAGCTGTTTTTT.

V is TRBV5-4 and J is TRBJ2-3; TRBD2 matches 13 bases. V was pared by 4 bases and J by 2 bases, with 16 bases of the junction left unmatched. Germline V gene sequence: CDR1 SGHNT, CDR2 YYREEE (reference sequence). The CDR3 contains 20 residues. The CDR3 nucleotides are TGTGCCAGCAGCGGGGTGGCACTAGCGGGAGGGCCTGTTTCCACAGATACGCAGTATTTT. Its translation: CASSGVALAGGPVSTDTQYF.

V is TRBV5-1 and J is TRBJ2-2; unclear D gene. Germline lookup yields CDR1 SGHRS and CDR2 YFSETQ. The CDR3 is made up of 16 amino acids. Trimming took 0 bases from V and 2 from J, leaving 11 bases between them. CDR3: CASSLGMGLNTGELFF. CDR3 sequence (DNA): TGCGCCAGCAGCTTGGGGATGGGGTTAAACACCGGGGAGCTGTTTTTT.

As for this clone: Different DNA sequences within this sample yield the same CDR3. The chain is built from TRBV14 and TRBJ1-1; D unresolved. CDR1 SGHDN and CDR2 FVKESK come from the germline V gene. The CDR3 loop spans 13 amino acids. V was cut by 4 bases and J by 2 bases, with 8 bases left in between. In DNA form, the CDR3 reads TGTGCCAGCAGCCCGACTAGAAACACTGAAGCTTTCTTT. This codes for CASSPTRNTEAFF.

V usage is TRBV5-5 and J usage is TRBJ1-1; tentative D call: TRBD1 (5 bases). This CDR3 has 13 amino acids. V lost 0 bases and J 10 bases, leaving 13 bases between the germline ends. Germline lookup yields CDR1 SGHKS and CDR2 YYEKEE (reference sequence). CDR3: CASSLEFFGTAFF. The CDR3 DNA sequence: TGTGCCAGCAGCTTGGAATTTTTCGGGACAGCTTTCTTT.

The rearrangement links TRBV5-1 to TRBJ2-1, with TRBD2 matching over 8 bases. The trim removed 2 bases at V and 8 bases at J, leaving 9 bases unmatched. This CDR3 comprises 15 residues. The germline V gene encodes CDR1 SGHRS and CDR2 YFSETQ. CDR3 sequence reads: CASSFVAGGSDEQFF. In DNA, the CDR3 is TGCGCCAGCAGCTTCGTTGCGGGAGGCAGCGATGAGCAGTTCTTC.

This clone came up once. The rearrangement uses TRBV27 and TRBJ1-5; D might be TRBD1 (6 bases). The CDR3 sequence is 15 residues long. V was cut by 6 bases and J by 4 bases, with 16 bases left in between. CDR1 is MNHEY and CDR2 is SMNVEV in the germline V gene (reference sequence). The CDR3 region has the DNA TGTGCCAGCAGGAGGGGGGGTATCTCAAATCAGCCCCAGCATTTT. Translation gives CASRRGGISNQPQHF.

This chain links TRBV5-4 with TRBJ2-5; 9 bases agree with TRBD1. Germline CDR1 and CDR2: SGHNT and YYREEE (reference sequence). The V gene end was trimmed by 2 bases and the J gene end by 2 bases; junction bases not matched to a gene: 7. There are 16 residues in the CDR3. The CDR3 here is CASSLPGQGRQETQYF. Here the CDR3 DNA reads TGTGCCAGCAGCTTACCTGGACAGGGGAGGCAAGAGACCCAGTACTTC.

Points on this clone: The same CDR3 can be traced to other DNA sequences in this sample. V is TRBV28 and J is TRBJ1-2; D not certain. V was trimmed by 5 bases and J by 0 bases, leaving 7 bases between them. The germline gives CDR1 MDHEN, CDR2 SYDVKM. The CDR3 is 13 residues long. DNA for the CDR3: TGTGCCAGCAGTCTCCCTACTAACTATGGCTACACCTTC. This sequence encodes CASSLPTNYGYTF.

The V and J genes are TRBV9 and TRBJ1-2; D is undetermined. CDR3 length: 14 amino acids. The V end was cut by 4 bases, the J end by 8 bases, with 18 bases between. CDR1 and CDR2 from the germline V gene are SGDLS and YYNGEE. The CDR3 coding sequence is TGTGCCAGCAGCTCCAGACCGGCCCTGGAGGGCTACACCTTC. It encodes CASSSRPALEGYTF. Complete variable domain (other parts from reference TRBV9 and TRBJ1-2): DSGVTQTPKHLITATGQRVTLRCSPRSGDLSVYWYQQSLDQGLQFLIQYYNGEERAKGNILERFSAQQFPDLHSELNLSSLELGDSALYFCASSSRPALEGYTFGSGTRLTVV.

The chain recombines TRBV28 with TRBJ2-7; D is perhaps TRBD1 (6 bases). The germline V gene encodes CDR1 MDHEN and CDR2 SYDVKM. CDR3 length equals 15 residues. V lost 5 bases and J lost 6, with 20 bases in between. CDR3 residues: CASSQPGHRIGEQYF. The CDR3 DNA reads as TGTGCCAGCAGTCAACCGGGACACAGGATCGGCGAGCAGTACTTC.

The chain combines TRBV28 with TRBJ1-5; D may be TRBD1 (5 bases). The CDR3 runs to 15 residues. The V end lost 4 bases, the J end lost 10 bases, and 20 bases lay between the germline ends. Looked up from germline, CDR1 is MDHEN and CDR2 is SYDVKM. CDR3: CASSSPELDTRPQHF. The CDR3 DNA reads as TGTGCCAGCAGTTCTCCTGAATTGGACACCCGACCCCAGCATTTT.

The V and J genes are TRBV5-4 and TRBJ2-5; the D gene is possibly TRBD2 (5 bases). Germline V gives CDR1 SGHNT, CDR2 YYREEE (reference sequence). With 4 bases removed from V and 6 bases from J, the gap between germline ends came to 19 bases. The CDR3 loop spans 15 amino acids. In DNA, the CDR3 is TGTGCCAGCAGCCAAGAGCGGACGGCTGCCAAGACCCAGTACTTC. This gives the protein CASSQERTAAKTQYF.